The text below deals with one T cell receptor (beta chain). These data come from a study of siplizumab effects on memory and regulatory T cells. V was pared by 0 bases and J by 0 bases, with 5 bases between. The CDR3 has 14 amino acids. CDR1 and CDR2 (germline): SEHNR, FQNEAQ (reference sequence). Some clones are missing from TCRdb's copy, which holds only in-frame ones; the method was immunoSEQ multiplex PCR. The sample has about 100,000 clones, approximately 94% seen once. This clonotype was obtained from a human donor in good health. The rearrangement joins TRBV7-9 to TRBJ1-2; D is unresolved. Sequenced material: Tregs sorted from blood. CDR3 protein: CASSLAGANYGYTF. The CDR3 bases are TGTGCCAGCAGCTTAGCTGGGGCTAACTATGGCTACACCTTC.